This T cell receptor beta chain was identified in a study of a mutant IDH1 vaccine in newly diagnosed glioma listed by TCRdb under 2021. Concerning the study at large: Of the 32 patients who were treated, 62.5% were male and approximately 38% were female, and the mean age was around 43 years. Before enrollment, most patients had been given radiochemotherapy with temozolomide as standard therapy, while the rest had received either radiotherapy alone or temozolomide alone. Peripheral blood samples were drawn at six visits, namely V03 (baseline), V05, V07, V10, V12 and V13. Longitudinal TCRB deep sequencing was performed for some 25 treated patients wherever samples were available for exploratory analyses. What the research found in general, with its limitations: Pseudoprogression seemed to be unrelated to changes in the top peripheral T cell clonotypes found by TCRB sequencing. Immune responses induced by the vaccine were seen in about 93% of patients across multiple MHC alleles. Availability determined which PBMC samples were chosen for TCRB deep sequencing. It was noted by the authors that analyses of patient blood samples could not be reproduced owing to sample limitations.

The method was the immunoSEQ multiplex PCR assay. Rearranged TCR beta chain sequences were amplified with the hsTCRB Kit following the manufacturer's protocol. Sequencing of TCRB libraries was carried out on an Illumina MiSeq. The published analysis was carried out like this. The proprietary platform of the kit vendor was used for demultiplexing, trimming and gene mapping. The clones in this table, taken by TCRdb from immuneACCESS, are in-frame only. Not every clone is retained; where verified, under half of the shortfall comes from an unresolved V gene, and the cause of the rest is unknown. That table furnishes V, J and clone size, whereas the DNA furnished D and trimming. The sample yields around 59,000 clones; about 90% were counted once. 2.6% of the sample rests with the top ten. Concerning this clone itself: The antigen it binds to is not known. Base qualities are not recorded, but no much larger clone differs from it by a single base.

The time point label here, explained by the study, means: baseline, week 1 (first vaccination visit). The sample's treatment or condition label, in plain terms: pre-vaccination baseline after standard-of-care therapy. Newly diagnosed WHO grade 3 or 4 IDH1-mutant astrocytomas showing loss of nuclear ATRX were present in the donors. The samples were drawn from NOA16, a multicentre, single-arm, open-label phase I trial in Germany that tested a mutant IDH1 peptide vaccine in humans for the first time. Blood drawn at visit V03 was used as the baseline sample for immunogenicity testing. The DNeasy Blood and Tissue Kit was used to extract genomic DNA from EDTA blood for TCRB sequencing. The germline V gene yields MDHEN for CDR1 and SYDVKM for CDR2. Clipping removes 6 bases from V and 4 bases from J, with 8 as the unmatched junction base count. Taken from cysteine to phenylalanine, the CDR3 has 14 residues. Just CDR3 DNA is preserved here, 42 bases in frame from base 1.

The rearrangement combines TRBV28 with TRBJ2-5, with 7 middle bases fitting TRBD1. The starting material was PBMCs, obtained from a glioma patient treated with radiotherapy, temozolomide or both. This receptor was taken from a man between 45 and 60 years old with glioma. The CDR3 protein sequence reads: CASRGPTGRETQYF. DNA sequence: TGTGCCAGCAGGGGCCCGACAGGGAGAGAGACCCAGTACTTC.